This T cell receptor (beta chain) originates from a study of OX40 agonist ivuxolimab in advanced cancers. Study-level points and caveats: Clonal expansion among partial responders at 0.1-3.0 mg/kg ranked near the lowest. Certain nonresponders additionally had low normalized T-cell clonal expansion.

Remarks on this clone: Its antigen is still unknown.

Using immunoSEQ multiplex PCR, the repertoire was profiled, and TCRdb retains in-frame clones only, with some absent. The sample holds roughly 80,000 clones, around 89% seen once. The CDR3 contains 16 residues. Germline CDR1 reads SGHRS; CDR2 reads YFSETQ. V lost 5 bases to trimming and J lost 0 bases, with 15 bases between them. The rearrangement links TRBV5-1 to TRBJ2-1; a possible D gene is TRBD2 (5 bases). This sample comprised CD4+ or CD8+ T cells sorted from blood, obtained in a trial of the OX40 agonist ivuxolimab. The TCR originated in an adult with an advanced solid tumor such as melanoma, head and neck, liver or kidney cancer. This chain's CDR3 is CASSPDLAFSYNEQFF. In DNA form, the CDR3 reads TGCGCCAGCAGTCCGGACTTAGCCTTCTCCTACAATGAGCAGTTCTTC.